The clone carrying this T cell receptor beta chain was recorded a few times. TCRdb reanalysed the 5' RACE reads using MiXCR and keeps one entry per CDR3 protein. The sample gives 350,000 to 500,000 distinct CDR3 sequences, 15% to 20% of which show up once; roughly 8% is in the top ten. This specimen belongs to a study of T-cell memory formation after mild COVID-19. Trimming left V 0 bases short and J 6 bases short, with 14 bases between. CDR3 length: 16 amino acids. Germline CDR1 reads LGHNT; CDR2 reads FRNRAP. This receptor was taken from an adult woman who had mild COVID-19 (a few samples of this study predate the infection). Cell type and time point are not known. The sequenced sample was PBMCs or a T cell subset sorted from them (not recorded which). J is TRBJ2-2 and V is TRBV12-5; D tentatively fits TRBD1 or TRBD2 (5 bases each). CDR3: CASGLVHGTHPGELFF. The CDR3, as DNA: TGTGCTAGTGGTTTGGTTCACGGGACCCACCCCGGGGAGCTGTTTTTT.